This T cell receptor beta chain stems from a study of T cell repertoires in cytomegalovirus infection. Study background: CMV infection plus the matching HLA type was flagged by public TCR beta signatures.

At least ten counts were recorded for this clonotype. Its antigen is still unknown. This CDR3 has 14 residues. With 2 bases removed from V and 2 bases from J, the gap between germline ends came to 10 bases. CDR1 and CDR2 (germline): MNHNS, SASEGT. One entry per CDR3 protein, called by TCRdb with MiXCR from the reads. The table shows some 77,000 distinct CDR3 sequences, with 3.7% occurring only once. Study results and limitations: Dominating the ex vivo response were HLA-C-restricted CMV-specific TCR beta clonotypes. Carriage of CMV together with the relevant HLA was identifiable through cumulative public TCR beta family frequency.

The TCR was taken from a human donor in good health (CMV status not recorded). Some clones in this sample may be carry-over from other donors' samples. This rearrangement joins TRBV6-1 to TRBJ2-7; the D is unclear. Sequencing input: PBMCs. CDR3 in amino acids: CASSEWRQAYEQYF. The CDR3 DNA follows: TGTGCCAGCAGTGAATGGCGTCAGGCCTACGAGCAGTACTTC.